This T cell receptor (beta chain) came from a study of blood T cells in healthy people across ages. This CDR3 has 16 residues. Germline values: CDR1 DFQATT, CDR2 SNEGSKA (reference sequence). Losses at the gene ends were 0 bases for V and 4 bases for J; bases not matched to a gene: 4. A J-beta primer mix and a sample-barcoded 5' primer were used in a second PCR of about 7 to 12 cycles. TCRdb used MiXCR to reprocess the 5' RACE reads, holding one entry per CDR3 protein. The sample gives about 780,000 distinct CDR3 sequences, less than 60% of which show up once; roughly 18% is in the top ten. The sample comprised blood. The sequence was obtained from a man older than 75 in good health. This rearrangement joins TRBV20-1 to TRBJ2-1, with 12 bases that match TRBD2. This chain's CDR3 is CSARDQTSGRYNEQFF. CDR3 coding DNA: TGCAGTGCTAGAGACCAGACTAGCGGGAGATACAATGAGCAGTTCTTC.